Listed below are T cell receptor beta chains from one sample, sequenced in a study of naive and memory T cell subsets. Using its own MiXCR run on the 5' RACE reads, TCRdb lists one record per CDR3 protein. The sample shows around 56,000 distinct CDR3 sequences, roughly 7.5% of them seen only once. These receptors were collected from a female donor in good health. Each CDR3 is given with its conserved first and last residue.

TRBJ2-2 | TRBV4-3 | CASSHRTGELFF
TRBJ2-5 | TRBV6-2/TRBV6-3 | CASSYSLAGGREETQYF
TRBJ1-1 | TRBV6-6 | CASSYVSGMNTEAFF
TRBJ2-7 | TRBV20-1 | CSARVPGRTYEQYF
TRBJ2-5 | TRBV20-1 | CSASDGPQETQYF
TRBJ2-1 | TRBV20-1 | CSARGLLTHNEQFF
TRBJ2-6 | TRBV2 | CASGVGVSGANVLTF
TRBJ2-3 | TRBV19 | CASRLTGLASDTQYF
TRBJ1-3 | TRBV6-5 | CASSLLLLEGAGNTIYF
TRBJ2-1 | TRBV6-2/TRBV6-3 | CASSYSPGLAVHEQFF
TRBJ2-3 | TRBV20-1 | CSATPDVPTDTQYF
TRBJ1-2 | TRBV6-5 | CASSYSILLPYGYTF
TRBJ2-7 | TRBV30 | CAWSVAYEQYF
TRBJ1-6 | TRBV18 | CASSPGDGAWSPLHF
TRBJ1-6 | TRBV9 | CASSVGDTAYNSPLHF
TRBJ2-7 | TRBV7-2 | CASSVAGADREQYF
TRBJ1-6 | TRBV7-2 | CASSFSGSPLHF
TRBJ1-2 | TRBV28 | CASTLTGLYGDTF
TRBJ1-1 | TRBV7-9 | CASRRTGQDTEAFF
TRBJ2-3 | TRBV19 | CATLKRGRTDTQYF
TRBJ2-6 | TRBV6-2/TRBV6-3 | CASIRGNSGANVLTF
TRBJ1-2 | TRBV28 | CASKRWAIDGSHDGYTF
TRBJ2-1 | TRBV6-2/TRBV6-3 | CASRPGGGNEQFF
TRBJ2-2 | TRBV27 | CASSASSGELFF
TRBJ2-3 | TRBV14 | CASSQDLLGYGQYF
TRBJ2-5 | TRBV29-1 | CSVGQGNPPFPFQETQYF
TRBJ1-2 | TRBV6-1 | CASRDRQLNYGYTF
TRBJ1-5 | TRBV27 | CASSKDYQPQHF
TRBJ2-7 | TRBV20-1 | CSARRDTTYEQYF
TRBJ2-7 | TRBV4-3 | CASSRSTGLYEQYF
TRBJ2-1 | TRBV4-1 | CASSQTSGAGEQFF
TRBJ2-3 | TRBV11-2 | CASRGGGAVATDTQYF
TRBJ1-5 | TRBV28 | CASSYWGSNQPQHF
TRBJ2-3 | TRBV7-9 | CAIATATDTQYF
TRBJ1-4 | TRBV5-1 | CASSRTGSSEEKLFF
TRBJ1-1 | TRBV20-1 | CSARAPTGINTEAFF
TRBJ1-1 | TRBV12-3/TRBV12-4 | CASRRGEWDEAFF
TRBJ2-7 | TRBV6-5 | CASSYDGQGADEQYF
TRBJ1-2 | TRBV29-1 | CSVGNSNYGYTF
TRBJ1-4 | TRBV7-2 | CASSLRQSSYLVATNEKLFF
TRBJ1-6 | TRBV5-1 | CASRHTDRSSYNSPLHF
TRBJ2-5 | TRBV5-1 | CASSLGPVLGDQETQYF
TRBJ2-1 | TRBV7-9 | CASSLNQGSDEQFF
TRBJ2-7 | TRBV28 | CASRGQAYEQYF
TRBJ2-5 | TRBV12-3/TRBV12-4 | CASSPVRDQETQYF
TRBJ2-1 | TRBV4-2 | CASSQDLGRYNEQFF
TRBJ1-4 | TRBV20-1 | CSARVPGTEKLFF
TRBJ2-3 | TRBV7-2 | CASSPRYSGGRDTQYF
TRBJ2-3 | TRBV6-2/TRBV6-3 | CASSYMDEQYF
TRBJ1-1 | TRBV5-1 | CASSYVTPGDTEAFF
TRBJ1-2 | TRBV19 | CASFPPGHGGGYTF
TRBJ2-5 | TRBV7-2 | CASSVGPQETQYF
TRBJ1-2 | TRBV12-3/TRBV12-4 | CASSFGTNNYGYTF
TRBJ2-7 | TRBV5-1 | CASSPGTSWYEQYF
TRBJ2-5 | TRBV4-1 | CASKPAYPKETQYF
TRBJ2-1 | TRBV7-9 | CASSGRGLDPHNEQFF
TRBJ1-4 | TRBV7-9 | CASSFQTGREKLFF
TRBJ2-3 | TRBV29-1 | CSFPPQGTDTQYF
TRBJ2-7 | TRBV7-6 | CASSTQQGPTHEQYF